The T cell receptor (beta chain) under discussion was sequenced for a study of T-cell memory formation after mild COVID-19. On the study more broadly: There were largely donor-specific TCR clusters. General observations from the study: Balance between CD4 and CD8 was seen in clones contracting day 15 to 85, and a CD4+ lean was seen in later expanders. The appearance of some responding clones in pre-infection memory suggested that cross-reactive memory joined. Second-wave clones that peaked on day 37 lacked confirmed SARS-CoV-2 specificity.

Regarding this clonotype: Its cognate antigen is unknown.

This CDR3 contains 13 residues. The ends lost 9 bases at V and 5 bases at J; junction bases unmatched: 8. Germline CDR1 is SNHLY and CDR2 is FYNNEI. TCRdb called the 5' RACE reads again in MiXCR, with one record for every CDR3 protein. There are a few hundred thousand distinct CDR3 sequences in the sample; 20% occur only once, and about 21% lies in the top ten. The chain combines TRBV2 with TRBJ2-7; 9 bases fit TRBD1. The origin of this receptor is a man between 18 and 29 years old who had mild COVID-19 (a few samples of this study predate the infection). Cell type and time point are not known. Sequencing input: PBMCs or a T cell subset sorted from them (not recorded which). In DNA form, the CDR3 reads TGTGCCAGTTGGGACAGGGAGAGTGACGAGCAGTACTTC. Translated: CASWDRESDEQYF.